Listed below are T cell receptor beta chains from one sample, sequenced in a study of neurological immune-mediated disorders. TCRdb analysed the 5' RACE reads with MiXCR anew, one entry per CDR3 protein. This table holds just under 45,000 distinct CDR3 sequences, about 12% found once. The sequenced sample was PBMCs. All receptors derive from a female donor in good health. Both conserved end residues are part of each CDR3. The order of the fields is clone size, D gene, J gene, V gene, CDR3 protein, CDR3 DNA. The D gene is left open where the match is weak. Size tells how often a clone was seen (once, few, many) or the class of an expanded clone, and some rows leave it out.

size: many; D: -; J: TRBJ2-3; V: TRBV12-3/TRBV12-4; CDR3: CASSRRQASGDTQYF; DNA: TGTGCCAGCAGTCGTCGACAGGCCTCGGGAGATACGCAGTATTTT
size: few; D: -; J: TRBJ2-1; V: TRBV29-1; CDR3: CSVLWRDEQFF; DNA: TGCAGCGTTCTCTGGCGCGATGAGCAGTTCTTC
size: many; D: -; J: TRBJ1-2; V: TRBV20-1; CDR3: CSARSTTDDGYTF; DNA: TGCAGTGCTAGAAGTACGACTGACGATGGCTACACCTTC
size: many; D: TRBD1; J: TRBJ2-3; V: TRBV9; CDR3: CASSPRQGSTDTQYF; DNA: TGTGCCAGCAGCCCCCGACAGGGTAGCACAGATACGCAGTATTTT
size: many; D: -; J: TRBJ2-1; V: TRBV6-1; CDR3: CASSEIRPGEQFF; DNA: TGTGCCAGCAGTGAAATCCGCCCGGGGGAGCAGTTCTTC
size: many; D: TRBD2; J: TRBJ2-7; V: TRBV18; CDR3: CASSQSGRAYEQYF; DNA: TGTGCCAGCTCACAGAGCGGGAGGGCCTACGAGCAGTACTTC
size: many; D: TRBD1; J: TRBJ2-7; V: TRBV9; CDR3: CASSGTGTGGYEQYF; DNA: TGTGCCAGCAGCGGAACCGGGACAGGGGGCTACGAGCAGTACTTC
size: many; D: -; J: TRBJ1-1; V: TRBV5-1; CDR3: CASSFRLRSEAFF; DNA: TGCGCCAGCAGCTTTCGACTGCGCAGTGAAGCTTTCTTT
size: many; D: -; J: TRBJ2-1; V: TRBV3-1; CDR3: CASSPTNNEQFF; DNA: TGTGCCAGCAGCCCCACCAACAATGAGCAGTTCTTC
size: many; D: -; J: TRBJ2-3; V: TRBV7-2; CDR3: CASNNREGTDTQYF; DNA: TGTGCCAGCAACAACAGGGAGGGGACAGATACGCAGTATTTT
size: many; D: -; J: TRBJ2-7; V: TRBV13; CDR3: CASSPARGVADEQYF; DNA: TGTGCCAGCAGCCCCGCGAGGGGCGTCGCCGACGAGCAGTACTTC
size: many; D: TRBD1; J: TRBJ2-5; V: TRBV20-1; CDR3: CSAPGTGGSETQYF; DNA: TGCAGTGCTCCCGGGACAGGGGGTTCAGAGACCCAGTACTTC
size: many; D: TRBD2; J: TRBJ2-7; V: TRBV14; CDR3: CASSQDRTSGRSSEQYF; DNA: TGTGCCAGCAGCCAAGATCGGACTAGCGGGAGAAGTAGCGAGCAGTACTTC
size: many; D: TRBD2; J: TRBJ2-1; V: TRBV19; CDR3: CASSDIKGLAGPEQFF; DNA: TGTGCCAGTAGTGACATAAAAGGACTAGCGGGACCTGAGCAGTTCTTC
size: many; D: -; J: TRBJ1-2; V: TRBV29-1; CDR3: CSVPIPISNYGYTF; DNA: TGCAGCGTCCCGATCCCGATTAGCAACTATGGCTACACCTTC
size: many; D: TRBD2; J: TRBJ2-7; V: TRBV7-9; CDR3: CASSETTSGEPSFYEQYF; DNA: TGTGCCAGCAGCGAGACGACTAGCGGGGAACCCTCCTTCTACGAGCAGTACTTC
size: many; D: TRBD1; J: TRBJ1-1; V: TRBV5-1; CDR3: CASSRGDRGTPEAFF; DNA: TGCGCCAGCAGCAGGGGGGACAGGGGGACACCTGAAGCTTTCTTT
size: many; D: TRBD2; J: TRBJ2-5; V: TRBV7-7; CDR3: CASSFLAGSQETQYF; DNA: TGTGCTAGCAGCTTTTTAGCGGGGTCACAAGAGACCCAGTACTTC
size: many; D: TRBD1; J: TRBJ1-5; V: TRBV5-1; CDR3: CASSLRGGDSQPQHF; DNA: TGCGCCAGCAGCTTGAGAGGGGGCGATTCTCAGCCCCAGCATTTT
size: many; D: TRBD2; J: TRBJ2-2; V: TRBV3-1; CDR3: CASSQFFFGLAGNTGELFF; DNA: TGTGCCAGCAGCCAATTTTTTTTCGGACTAGCGGGAAACACCGGGGAGCTGTTTTTT
size: many; D: -; J: TRBJ1-2; V: TRBV5-1; CDR3: CASKELPEADGYTF; DNA: TGCGCCAGTAAAGAGCTGCCCGAGGCAGACGGCTACACCTTC
size: once; D: -; J: TRBJ2-1; V: TRBV28; CDR3: CAKSFIEAQFF; DNA: TGTGCCAAAAGTTTTATAGAAGCGCAGTTCTTC
size: many; D: -; J: TRBJ1-5; V: TRBV28; CDR3: CASSPGARVDQPQHF; DNA: TGTGCCAGCAGTCCCGGGGCCCGAGTCGATCAGCCCCAGCATTTT
size: many; D: TRBD2; J: TRBJ2-1; V: TRBV5-1; CDR3: CASSLTSGSNEQFF; DNA: TGCGCCAGCAGCTTGACTAGCGGGAGCAATGAGCAGTTCTTC
size: many; D: -; J: TRBJ1-1; V: TRBV5-1; CDR3: CASSLRGTMNTEAFF; DNA: TGCGCCAGCAGCTTGAGGGGGACAATGAACACTGAAGCTTTCTTT
size: -; D: TRBD1; J: TRBJ2-7; V: TRBV7-2; CDR3: CASSSGTGYYDQYF; DNA: TGTGCCAGCAGCTCCGGGACAGGGTACTACGACCAGTACTTC
size: many; D: -; J: TRBJ1-1; V: TRBV5-1; CDR3: CASSLDSGTEAFF; DNA: TGCGCCAGCAGCTTGGATTCGGGGACTGAAGCTTTCTTT
size: many; D: -; J: TRBJ2-4; V: TRBV9; CDR3: CASSVATGGRAIQYF; DNA: TGTGCCAGCAGCGTAGCTACGGGGGGCAGGGCGATTCAGTACTTC
size: many; D: TRBD1; J: TRBJ1-3; V: TRBV12-3/TRBV12-4; CDR3: CASSGTGRNTIYF; DNA: TGTGCCAGCAGCGGGACAGGGAGAAACACCATATATTTT
size: many; D: -; J: TRBJ2-3; V: TRBV3-1; CDR3: CASSPYRDSTRDTQYF; DNA: TGTGCCAGCAGCCCCTATCGAGACTCGACTCGGGATACGCAGTATTTT
size: many; D: TRBD1; J: TRBJ1-2; V: TRBV5-1; CDR3: CASSFDRAIYGYTF; DNA: TGCGCCAGCAGCTTTGACAGGGCGATCTATGGCTACACCTTC
size: many; D: TRBD2; J: TRBJ2-1; V: TRBV20-1; CDR3: CSAMGSSGSGHNEQFF; DNA: TGCAGTGCAATGGGTTCGAGCGGGAGTGGTCACAATGAGCAGTTCTTC
size: many; D: -; J: TRBJ2-7; V: TRBV5-1; CDR3: CASSPGGIQWVTYEQYF; DNA: TGCGCCAGCAGCCCGGGCGGAATTCAGTGGGTCACCTACGAGCAGTACTTC
size: many; D: -; J: TRBJ2-2; V: TRBV20-1; CDR3: CSASSLGRASKTGELFF; DNA: TGCAGTGCCTCTTCTCTGGGCCGGGCTAGCAAGACCGGGGAGCTGTTTTTT
size: many; D: -; J: TRBJ2-1; V: TRBV5-6; CDR3: CASRALGVYNEQFF; DNA: TGTGCCAGCAGGGCCCTAGGGGTATACAATGAGCAGTTCTTC
size: -; D: -; J: TRBJ2-5; V: TRBV6-6; CDR3: CASSAGQYKETQYF; DNA: TGTGCCAGCAGTGCGGGACAGTACAAAGAGACCCAGTACTTC
size: -; D: TRBD1; J: TRBJ1-1; V: TRBV29-1; CDR3: CSVVGQGDVTFF; DNA: TGCAGCGTGGTCGGACAGGGGGATGTCACTTTCTTT
size: many; D: TRBD1; J: TRBJ2-3; V: TRBV12-3/TRBV12-4; CDR3: CASSLEKGAHTDTQYF; DNA: TGTGCCAGCAGTTTAGAGAAGGGGGCCCACACAGATACGCAGTATTTT
size: many; D: TRBD2; J: TRBJ2-5; V: TRBV20-1; CDR3: CSARLAGPEETQYF; DNA: TGCAGTGCTAGGTTAGCGGGCCCAGAGGAGACCCAGTACTTC
size: many; D: TRBD2; J: TRBJ2-7; V: TRBV20-1; CDR3: CSARKAGEFSEQYF; DNA: TGCAGTGCTAGAAAAGCGGGAGAATTCTCCGAGCAGTACTTC
size: many; D: TRBD1; J: TRBJ1-2; V: TRBV27; CDR3: CASSLLGAGGAEDGYTF; DNA: TGTGCCAGCAGTCTCCTCGGAGCAGGGGGCGCGGAGGATGGCTACACCTTC